These T cell receptor beta chains were read from a single sample in a study of T cell repertoires in aging, cancer and after chemotherapy. TCRdb passed the multiplex PCR reads through MiXCR, listing each CDR3 protein once. Of 1,500 to 2,000 distinct CDR3 sequences in the sample, 21% are singletons; the top ten hold around 31%. Sequences were obtained from blood. These receptors originate from a human donor with a blood cancer. The CDR3 runs from the conserved cysteine through the conserved F or W. The D gene is left open where the match is weak. Clone size is not always given. Where it is, it says once, few, many or a class for expanded clones.

J gene: TRBJ2-7
D gene: TRBD2
clone size: medium-sized
V gene: TRBV5-4
CDR3 protein: CASRGLAGASYEQYF
CDR3 DNA: TGTGCCAGCAGAGGACTAGCGGGCGCTAGCTACGAGCAGTACTTC

J gene: TRBJ2-1
D gene: TRBD2
clone size: few
V gene: TRBV5-1
CDR3 protein: CASSLGLAGTADEQFF
CDR3 DNA: TGCGCCAGCAGCCTTGGGCTAGCGGGCACGGCAGATGAGCAGTTCTTC

J gene: TRBJ2-2
D gene: -
clone size: medium-sized
V gene: TRBV27
CDR3 protein: CASNPYPAGELFF
CDR3 DNA: TGTGCCAGCAATCCATACCCGGCCGGGGAGCTGTTTTTT

J gene: TRBJ2-7
D gene: TRBD2
clone size: large
V gene: TRBV27
CDR3 protein: CASSTGGRVSAYEQYF
CDR3 DNA: TGTGCCAGCAGTACGGGGGGGAGGGTTTCAGCCTACGAGCAGTACTTC

J gene: TRBJ2-7
D gene: -
clone size: medium-sized
V gene: TRBV30
CDR3 protein: CAWSVKDDEQYF
CDR3 DNA: TGTGCCTGGAGTGTTAAGGACGACGAGCAGTACTTC

J gene: TRBJ2-7
D gene: -
clone size: few
V gene: TRBV7-2
CDR3 protein: CASSRMVEQYF
CDR3 DNA: TGTGCCAGCAGCCGTATGGTCGAGCAGTACTTC

J gene: TRBJ2-5
D gene: -
clone size: few
V gene: TRBV24-1
CDR3 protein: CATSDSVQGGGETQYF
CDR3 DNA: TGTGCCACCAGTGATTCCGTACAGGGAGGAGGGGAGACCCAGTACTTC

J gene: TRBJ2-4
D gene: -
clone size: few
V gene: TRBV5-4
CDR3 protein: CASSLGAGAKNIQYF
CDR3 DNA: TGTGCCAGCAGCTTGGGGGCAGGGGCCAAAAACATTCAGTACTTC

J gene: TRBJ1-1
D gene: -
clone size: medium-sized
V gene: TRBV18
CDR3 protein: CASSPGQNTEAFF
CDR3 DNA: TGTGCCAGCTCCCCCGGACAGAACACTGAAGCTTTCTTT

J gene: TRBJ1-4
D gene: -
clone size: medium-sized
V gene: TRBV12-3/TRBV12-4
CDR3 protein: CASTSGDEKLFF
CDR3 DNA: TGTGCCAGCACGTCGGGGGATGAAAAACTGTTTTTT

J gene: TRBJ2-3
D gene: TRBD2
clone size: large
V gene: TRBV4-2
CDR3 protein: CASSQGDSGGTDTQYF
CDR3 DNA: TGTGCCAGCAGCCAAGGGGATAGCGGGGGCACAGATACGCAGTATTTT

J gene: TRBJ2-5
D gene: -
clone size: medium-sized
V gene: TRBV20-1
CDR3 protein: CSARDEVTQETQYF
CDR3 DNA: TGCAGTGCTAGAGATGAGGTGACCCAAGAGACCCAGTACTTC

J gene: TRBJ2-1
D gene: -
clone size: medium-sized
V gene: TRBV19
CDR3 protein: CASSFGPPGFYEQFF
CDR3 DNA: TGTGCCAGTAGTTTCGGACCCCCTGGGTTCTATGAGCAGTTCTTC

J gene: TRBJ2-1
D gene: -
clone size: medium-sized
V gene: TRBV20-1
CDR3 protein: CSAMAGVKEQFF
CDR3 DNA: TGCAGTGCTATGGCGGGCGTCAAGGAGCAGTTCTTC

J gene: TRBJ2-1
D gene: TRBD2
clone size: -
V gene: TRBV11-1
CDR3 protein: CASSDTSGAYNEQFF
CDR3 DNA: TGTGCCAGCAGCGATACTAGCGGGGCCTACAATGAGCAGTTCTTC